This T cell receptor (beta chain) stems from a study of spatial heterogeneity in lung cancer (dated by TCRdb to 2018 to 2020). In the study overall: Beta-chain transcripts were consistently detected in greater numbers than alpha-chain transcripts, which likely reflects a higher abundance of beta-chain transcripts. Nonsynonymous mutation counts, determined by whole-exome sequencing of tumor tissue, were related to features of the TCR repertoire. TCR alpha and beta repertoires were quantitatively compared across multiple tumor regions, matched nontumor lung and blood in non-small cell lung cancer. At surgery, hundreds of tumor regions, roughly 62 matched nontumor lung samples and 56 PBMC samples were TCR-sequenced for both alpha and beta chains. In the raw uncorrected reads, each unique combination of TCR and UMI appeared more than ten times on average. Overall study outcomes, separate from this receptor: Confirming at a functional level the hypothesis that regional TCRs recognize regional mutations was considered to require additional single-cell paired TCR alpha and beta sequencing. Ubiquitous expanded tumor TCRs were detected in blood more often at tumor resection than at routine follow-up.

The CDR3, cysteine through phenylalanine, is 15 amino acids long. CDR3 DNA only is kept here, 45 bases in frame from base 1. The V and J ends are trimmed by 6 bases and 5 bases, leaving 16 bases between them. CDR1 and CDR2, per the germline V gene, are MDHEN and SYDVKM. This clonotype was seen many times. It has no known antigen specificity. The record has no base qualities; no much larger clone is one base away. Receptors were amplified or captured by 5' RACE. The reads were generated on a NextSeq 500. In the TCR library protocol, a unique molecular identifier was attached to each TCR cDNA molecule so that PCR and sequencing errors could be corrected. As for how the authors treated the data: TCR identification, UMI-based error correction and CDR3 extraction were performed with Decombinator tools. Expanded TCRs were defined as those above a frequency of 2 per 1,000, corresponding to the top 1% of the tumor frequency distribution. Rényi diversity was computed with the R vegan package after subsampling each repertoire 100 times to 5,000 TCRs. CDR3 similarity networks were built from amino acid triplet string-kernel similarity, with CDR3s being connected when pairwise similarity was above 0.82. The public reads were reanalyzed by TCRdb: fastp trimming at Q25, MiXCR alignment, in-frame beta chains only. Entries are consolidated by CDR3 protein sequence, retaining the most common genes and DNA. The authors' filters were not applied to this entry. This sample is represented by 20,000 to 30,000 distinct CDR3 sequences; approximately 4.6% of them were singletons. The leading ten clones occupy more than 4% of the sample.

The time point label, read with the paper, signifies: sample taken at primary tumor resection. Samples were obtained from approximately 77 patients with early-stage, untreated non-small cell lung cancer from the lung TRACERx cohort. For TCR sequencing, whole RNA was extracted from tumor and nontumor lung tissue, or from cryopreserved PBMC samples, and no cell sorting was done. Only patients with enough RNA available from two or more tumor regions were chosen for TCR sequencing. The specimen was PBMCs, collected at surgery. The rearranged chain carries TRBV28 and TRBJ2-2, with an unclear D gene assignment. The origin of this receptor is a male donor with early-stage non-small cell lung cancer. The CDR3 here reads CASRVSFPMTGELFF. The DNA reads as follows: TGTGCCAGCAGGGTCTCGTTCCCCATGACCGGGGAGCTGTTTTTT.